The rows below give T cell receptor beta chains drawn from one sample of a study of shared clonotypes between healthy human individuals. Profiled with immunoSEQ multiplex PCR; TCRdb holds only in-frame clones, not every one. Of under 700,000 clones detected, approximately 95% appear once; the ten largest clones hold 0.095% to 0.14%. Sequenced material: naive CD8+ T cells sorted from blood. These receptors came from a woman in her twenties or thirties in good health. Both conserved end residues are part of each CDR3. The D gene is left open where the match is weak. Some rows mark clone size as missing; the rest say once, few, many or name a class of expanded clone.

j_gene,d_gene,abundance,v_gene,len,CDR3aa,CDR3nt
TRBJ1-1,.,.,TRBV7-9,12,CASSPPVGKAFF,TGTGCCAGCAGCCCGCCGGTCGGAAAAGCTTTCTTT
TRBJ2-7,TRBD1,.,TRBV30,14,CAWSTGTGINEQYF,TGTGCCTGGAGTACCGGGACAGGGATCAACGAGCAGTACTTC
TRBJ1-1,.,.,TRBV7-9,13,CASSLVAGTEAFF,TGTGCCAGCAGCTTAGTCGCAGGCACTGAAGCTTTCTTT
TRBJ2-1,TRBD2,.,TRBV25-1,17,CASSDGLAGGGGNEQFF,TGTGCCAGCAGTGACGGACTAGCGGGAGGTGGAGGCAATGAGCAGTTCTTC
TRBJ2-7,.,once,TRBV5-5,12,CASSSGIYEQYF,TGTGCCAGCAGCTCCGGGATCTACGAGCAGTACTTC
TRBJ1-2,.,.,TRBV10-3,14,CAISEPPEYYGYTF,TGTGCCATCAGTGAGCCGCCCGAATACTATGGCTACACCTTC
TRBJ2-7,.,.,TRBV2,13,CASVVGRTYEQYF,TGTGCCAGCGTCGTGGGGAGGACCTACGAGCAGTACTTC
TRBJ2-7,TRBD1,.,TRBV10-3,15,CAISEPGDRFWEQYF,TGTGCCATCAGTGAGCCCGGGGACAGGTTTTGGGAGCAGTACTTC
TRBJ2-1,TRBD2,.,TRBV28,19,CASSSINFLGGGRGYEQFF,TGTGCCAGCAGTTCGATAAACTTCCTCGGGGGCGGGAGGGGGTATGAGCAGTTCTTC
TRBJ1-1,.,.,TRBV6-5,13,CASSYAKNTEAFF,TGTGCCAGCAGTTACGCCAAGAACACTGAAGCTTTCTTT
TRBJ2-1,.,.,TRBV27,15,CASSRPGTSYNEQFF,TGTGCCAGCAGTCGGCCCGGGACATCCTACAATGAGCAGTTCTTC
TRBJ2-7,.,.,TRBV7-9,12,CASTPGGVEQYF,TGTGCCAGCACCCCTGGTGGGGTCGAGCAGTACTTC
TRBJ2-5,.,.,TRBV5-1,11,CASSSQETQYF,TGCGCCAGCAGCTCACAAGAGACCCAGTACTTC
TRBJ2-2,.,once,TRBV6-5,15,CASSYSAENTGELFF,TGTGCCAGCAGTTACTCGGCAGAGAACACCGGGGAGCTGTTTTTT
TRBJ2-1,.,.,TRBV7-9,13,CASSSNSGFEQFF,TGTGCCAGCAGCTCCAATTCAGGGTTTGAGCAGTTCTTC
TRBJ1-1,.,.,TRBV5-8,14,CASSGKDRVSEAFF,TGTGCCAGCAGCGGAAAGGACAGAGTATCTGAAGCTTTCTTT
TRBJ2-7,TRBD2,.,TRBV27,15,CASSPGLAGEYEQYF,TGTGCCAGCAGTCCCGGACTAGCGGGAGAATACGAGCAGTACTTC
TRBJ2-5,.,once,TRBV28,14,CASSRQEFEETQYF,TGTGCCAGCAGCCGACAGGAATTCGAAGAGACCCAGTACTTC
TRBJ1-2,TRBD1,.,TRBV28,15,CASSGGQEPNYGYTF,TGTGCCAGCAGCGGCGGACAGGAGCCAAACTATGGCTACACCTTC
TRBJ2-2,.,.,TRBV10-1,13,CASSESSAGELFF,TGCGCCAGCAGTGAGTCTTCAGCCGGGGAGCTGTTTTTT
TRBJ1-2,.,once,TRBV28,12,CASSLTKDGYTF,TGTGCCAGCAGTTTAACCAAAGATGGCTACACCTTC
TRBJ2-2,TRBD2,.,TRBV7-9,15,CASSLAGGPAGELFF,TGTGCCAGCAGTCTAGCGGGAGGGCCGGCCGGGGAGCTGTTTTTT
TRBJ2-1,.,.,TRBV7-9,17,CASSPKEVAEDYNEQFF,TGTGCCAGCAGCCCGAAAGAGGTAGCGGAGGACTACAATGAGCAGTTCTTC
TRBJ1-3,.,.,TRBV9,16,CASSPSRVISGNTIYF,TGTGCCAGCAGCCCTTCCAGGGTTATCTCAGGAAACACCATATATTTT
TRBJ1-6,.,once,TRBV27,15,CASTSQGLHNSPLHF,TGTGCCAGCACCTCACAAGGTCTACATAATTCACCCCTCCACTTT
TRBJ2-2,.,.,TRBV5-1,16,CASIPSGGEYTGELFF,TGCGCCAGCATCCCCTCAGGCGGGGAATACACCGGGGAGCTGTTTTTT
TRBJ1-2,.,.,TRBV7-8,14,CASSFTDMNYGYTF,TGTGCCAGCAGCTTCACAGACATGAACTATGGCTACACCTTC
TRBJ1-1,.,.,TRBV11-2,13,CASSLGGSPPTFF,TGTGCCAGCAGCTTAGGTGGCAGCCCACCGACTTTCTTT
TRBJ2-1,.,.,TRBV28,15,CASSSGWTEDNEQFF,TGTGCCAGCAGTAGCGGGTGGACGGAAGACAATGAGCAGTTCTTC
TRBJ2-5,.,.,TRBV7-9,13,CASSLGAGETQYF,TGTGCCAGCAGCTTAGGGGCAGGGGAGACCCAGTACTTC
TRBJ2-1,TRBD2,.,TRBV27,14,CASSQREPRNEQFF,TGTGCCAGCAGCCAGCGGGAGCCCCGGAATGAGCAGTTCTTC
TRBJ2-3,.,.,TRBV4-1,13,CASSQPLGFTQYF,TGCGCCAGCAGCCAACCACTAGGGTTTACGCAGTATTTT
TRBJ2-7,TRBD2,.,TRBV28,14,CASSLAGGPYEQYF,TGTGCCAGCAGCTTAGCGGGAGGGCCTTACGAGCAGTACTTC
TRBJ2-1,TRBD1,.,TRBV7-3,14,CASSPTGGVGEQFF,TGTGCCAGCAGCCCCACAGGGGGAGTGGGTGAGCAGTTCTTC
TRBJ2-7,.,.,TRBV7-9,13,CASNLGGAYEQYF,TGTGCCTCTAACCTCGGAGGTGCCTACGAGCAGTACTTC
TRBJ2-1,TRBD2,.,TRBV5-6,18,CASSLGGPGLAGDNEQFF,TGTGCCAGCAGCTTGGGGGGACCGGGACTAGCGGGTGACAATGAGCAGTTCTTC
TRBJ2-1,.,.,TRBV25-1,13,CASSEISYNEQFF,TGTGCCAGCAGTGAAATCTCTTACAATGAGCAGTTCTTC
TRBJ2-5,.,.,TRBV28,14,CASSLMATQETQYF,TGTGCCAGCAGTTTAATGGCCACGCAAGAGACCCAGTACTTC
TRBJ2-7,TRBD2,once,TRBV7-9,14,CASSSASGFYEQYF,TGTGCCAGCAGCTCAGCTAGCGGGTTCTACGAGCAGTACTTC
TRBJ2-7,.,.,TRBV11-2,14,CASSLYFKDYEQYF,TGTGCCAGCAGCTTATACTTCAAGGACTACGAGCAGTACTTC
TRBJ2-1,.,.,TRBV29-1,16,CSAIGGTETIYNEQFF,TGCAGCGCCATTGGGGGTACAGAAACTATCTACAATGAGCAGTTCTTC
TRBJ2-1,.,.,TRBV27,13,CASSLGGHNEQFF,TGTGCCAGCAGTTTAGGCGGACACAATGAGCAGTTCTTC
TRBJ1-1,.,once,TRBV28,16,CASSFRRHYENTEAFF,TGTGCCAGCAGTTTCCGCAGACACTACGAGAACACTGAAGCTTTCTTT
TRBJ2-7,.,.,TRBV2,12,CASSDRLYEQYF,TGTGCCAGCAGTGACAGACTCTACGAGCAGTACTTC
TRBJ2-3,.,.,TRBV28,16,CASCPTLSYYTDTQYF,TGTGCCAGCTGCCCCACCCTGAGTTATTACACAGATACGCAGTATTTT
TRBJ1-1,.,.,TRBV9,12,CASSPRDTEAFF,TGTGCCAGCAGCCCCCGGGACACTGAAGCTTTCTTT
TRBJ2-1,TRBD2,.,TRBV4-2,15,CASSQGREGINEQFF,TGTGCCAGCAGCCAAGGGCGGGAGGGCATCAATGAGCAGTTCTTC
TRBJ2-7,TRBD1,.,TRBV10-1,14,CASSAGQGLGEQYF,TGCGCCAGCAGTGCTGGACAGGGTCTGGGTGAGCAGTACTTC
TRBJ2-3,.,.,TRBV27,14,CASSSRSSTDTQYF,TGTGCCAGCAGTTCCCGCTCTAGCACAGATACGCAGTATTTT
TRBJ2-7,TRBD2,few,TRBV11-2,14,CASSSTSGGMEQYF,TGTGCCAGCAGCTCGACTAGCGGGGGGATGGAGCAGTACTTC